This T cell receptor beta chain appears in the sequencing data of a study of T cell responses to AZD1222 COVID-19 vaccine. Study-wide background: Both about-4-week and about-12-week second-dose recipients were combined. General study points: Every sample of the repertoires postdated the peak T cell response. There were mostly white British donors and more females than males, and clonal diversity was possibly underestimated.

On this clone: Its antigen is not identified.

This table comes from immunoSEQ multiplex PCR, and its TCRdb copy is limited to in-frame clones, with some not included. The sample carries some 120,000 clones, roughly nine tenths recorded once. This clonotype was sampled from an adult in good health. Source: peripheral blood, taken on day 0 of AZD1222 vaccination.

CDR3 residues: CASSVAPGDDTEAFF. The CDR3 DNA reads TGTGCCAGCAGCGTAGCTCCCGGGGACGACACTGAAGCTTTCTTT. The rearrangement links TRBV9 to TRBJ1-1; maybe TRBD1 (5 bases). With 0 bases removed from V and 3 bases from J, the gap between germline ends came to 12 bases. The CDR3 is 15 amino acids. Per germline, CDR1 SGDLS and CDR2 YYNGEE.